The 26 T cell receptor beta chains in this list originate from one sample, sequenced in a study of molecular identifiers for immune sequencing clone quantification. TCRdb reprocessed the PCR reads with MiXCR, giving one entry per CDR3 protein. Of over 85,000 distinct CDR3 sequences listed, about 23% are singletons. Material: naive CD8+ T cells from blood, with Jurkat cell RNA spiked in. As to subset: FACS-sorted CD8+CD4-CCR7+CD45RA+ naive T cells. These receptors were collected from a human donor in good health. Some libraries in this study had Jurkat cell RNA spiked in.

This chain uses TRBV4-1 with TRBJ2-1, with 11 bases matching TRBD2. CDR3 size: 17 residues. V shed 2 bases and J 6 bases; nucleotides not matched to a gene: 9. CDR1 and CDR2 (germline): MGHRA, YSYEKL. CDR3 bases: TGCGCCAGCAGCCAATTATATAGCGGGGGGGCCGGCAATGAGCAGTTCTTC. Encoded protein: CASSQLYSGGAGNEQFF.

A word on this clonotype: Just one base apart from a much larger clone, this may be a read error. V gene TRBV4-2 combines with J gene TRBJ2-3; 10 nucleotides align to TRBD2. Germline V gene lookup returns CDR1 LGHNA and CDR2 YNFKEQ. This CDR3 region has 16 residues. DNA for the CDR3: TGTGCCAGCAGCCAACGGACTAGCGGACCCTCAGATATGCAGTATTTT. Encoded protein: CASSQRTSGPSDMQYF.

This chain connects TRBV28 to TRBJ2-7, with D hard to call. V lost 4 bases, J lost 1 base, and 14 bases lay in between. The length of the CDR3 is 15 residues. CDR1 is MDHEN, CDR2 SYDVKM, per germline. The CDR3 is CASSWLGGSSYEQYF. The CDR3 coding sequence is TGTGCCAGCAGTTGGTTAGGCGGCAGTTCCTACGAGCAGTACTTC.

On this clonotype itself: The junction departs from germline at one end; a sequencing error may be responsible. CDR3 coding DNA: TGCGCCAGCAGCTTGAATAGGAACACCGGGGAGCTGGTTTTT. Its translation is CASSLNRNTGELVF. The chain employs TRBV5-3 and TRBJ2-2; weak D call: TRBD2 (5 bases). TRBV5-3 is designated an ORF whose function remains uncertain. The CDR3 contains 14 residues.

This clonotype was recorded many times. The chain is built from TRBV4-1 and TRBJ2-4; no firm D call. Germline V gene lookup returns CDR1 MGHRA and CDR2 YSYEKL. The CDR3 consists of 18 residues. V lost 4 bases, J lost 1 base, and 20 bases lay in between. CDR3 region: CASSLNWLPQEAKNIQYF. The CDR3 nucleotides are TGCGCCAGCAGCCTCAATTGGTTACCCCAGGAGGCCAAAAACATTCAGTACTTC.

This rearrangement joins TRBV19 to TRBJ2-7; 7 nucleotides match TRBD2. V trimming: 6 bases; J trimming: 1 base; junction bases outside the gene matches: 6. From germline, CDR1 is LNHDA and CDR2 SQIVND (reference sequence). CDR3 size: 14 residues. The CDR3 DNA reads as TGTGCCAGTAGCCTAGCGGAACGGTCCTACGAGCAGTACTTC. Translated: CASSLAERSYEQYF.

This clonotype was counted only a few times. This sequence joins TRBV19 and TRBJ1-1; perhaps TRBD1 as D (6 bases). The V end lost 7 bases, the J end lost 4 bases, and 13 bases lay between the germline ends. Germline CDR1 reads LNHDA; CDR2 reads SQIVND (reference sequence). CDR3 length equals 13 residues. DNA of the CDR3: TGTGCCAGTACTACTACAGGGAGCACTGAAGCTTTCTTT. It specifies CASTTTGSTEAFF.

For this clonotype: One end of the junction fails to match germline, which may point to a read error. DNA for the CDR3: TGTGCCAGCTCTAAGGAGGGTAATGAAAAACTGTCTTTT. Translation: CASSKEGNEKLSF. The chain combines TRBV27 with TRBJ1-4; D is uncertain. Per germline, CDR1 MNHEY and CDR2 SMNVEV (reference sequence). The CDR3 length is 13 residues.

A note on this clonotype: Compared with germline, one end of the junction differs, possibly owing to a read error. The genes are TRBV29-1 and TRBJ2-7; D not resolved. This CDR3 comprises 11 residues. The germline gives CDR1 SQVTM, CDR2 ANQGSEA. The DNA of the CDR3 is TGCAACGTTGTAAGCGTCTACGAGCAGTACTTC. It translates to CNVVSVYEQYF.

The chain carries TRBV11-1 and TRBJ2-7, with D perhaps matching TRBD1 (5 bases). Trimming shortened V by 5 bases and J by 3 bases, and 11 bases separated the two germline ends. This CDR3 region has 13 residues. The germline V gene has CDR1 SGHAT and CDR2 FQDESV (reference sequence). CDR3 sequence (DNA): TGTGCCAGCAGCCCCCTGGGGCACTACGAGCAGTACTTC. Protein sequence: CASSPLGHYEQYF.

The gene calls are TRBV2 and TRBJ2-7, with 13 bases aligning to TRBD2. The V segment lost 10 bases and the J segment 3 bases; nucleotides outside the gene matches: 12. The CDR3 length is 16 residues. Germline V gives CDR1 SNHLY, CDR2 FYNNEI. CDR3: CATRTSGGLRVYEQYF. The CDR3, as DNA: TGTGCCACCAGGACTAGCGGGGGCTTGAGGGTCTACGAGCAGTACTTC.

Worth noting for this clonotype: At one end, the junction sequence differs from germline, possibly due to a read error. The rearrangement links TRBV19 to TRBJ2-5, with a weak D call TRBD2 (5 bases). Germline V gene lookup returns CDR1 LNHDA and CDR2 SQIVND (reference sequence). This CDR3 has 13 residues. In nucleotides, the CDR3 is TGTGCCAGTAGTATTGGGCTCGGGGAGATCCAGTACTTC. This codes for CASSIGLGEIQYF. Based on the CDR3 plus reference TRBV19 and TRBJ2-5, the full variable domain is DGGITQSPKYLFRKEGQNVTLSCEQNLNHDAMYWYRQDPGQGLRLIYYSQIVNDFQKGDIAEGYSVSREKKESFPLTVTSAQKNPTAFYLCASSIGLGEIQYFGPGTRLLVL.

This clonotype was seen more than once but under ten times. This chain links TRBV3-2 with TRBJ2-7. TRBV3-2 is a listed pseudogene. The CDR3 is made up of 15 amino acids. The CDR3 loop reads CASSQDSKITYEQYF. The CDR3 DNA reads TGTGCCAGCAGCCAGGACAGTAAAATTACCTACGAGCAGTACTTC.

This chain uses TRBV4-1 with TRBJ2-7; 9 bases line up with TRBD1. With 2 bases clipped from V and 1 base from J, the junction kept 6 bases outside the gene matches. This CDR3 is 16 amino acids long. CDR1 is MGHRA, CDR2 YSYEKL, per germline. This CDR3 reads CASSQFPTGGSYEQYF. The DNA of the CDR3 is TGCGCCAGCAGCCAATTTCCGACAGGGGGATCCTACGAGCAGTACTTC.

V and J are TRBV3-1 and TRBJ2-3; D possibly uses TRBD1 or TRBD2 (5 bases each). Trimming left V 4 bases short and J 1 base short, with 9 bases between. This CDR3 comprises 14 residues. CDR1 LGHDT and CDR2 YNNKEL come from the germline V gene (reference sequence). CDR3 protein: CASSLRDRTDTQYF. The CDR3 region has the DNA TGTGCCAGCAGCCTCAGGGACCGCACAGATACGCAGTATTTT.

This clonotype was found many times. This chain links TRBV30 with TRBJ2-2; D is possibly TRBD2 (6 bases). Germline V CDR1 and CDR2: GTSNPN, SVGIG (reference sequence). V lost 7 bases and J lost 1, with 13 bases in between. This CDR3 has 14 amino acids. The DNA for the CDR3 is TGTGCCTTCACGGGAGATAGGAACACCGGGGAGCTGTTTTTT. Translation gives CAFTGDRNTGELFF. Full variable domain (missing parts from reference TRBV30 and TRBJ2-2): SQTIHQWPATLVQPVGSPLSLECTVEGTSNPNLYWYRQAAGRGLQLLFYSVGIGQISSEVPQNLSASRPQDRQFILSSKKLLLSDSGFYLCAFTGDRNTGELFFGEGSRLTVL.

This clonotype has a handful of counts. The chain is built from TRBV12-3 or TRBV12-4 and TRBJ2-5; a weak D match, TRBD2 (5 bases). The CDR3 sequence is 12 residues long. Trimming cost V 6 bases and J 1 base, with 6 bases left between them. The chain's CDR3 is CASSEGQETQYF. In DNA form, the CDR3 reads TGTGCCAGCAGCGAGGGCCAAGAGACCCAGTACTTC.

This clonotype was detected many times. V is TRBV5-6 and J is TRBJ1-1; no clear D gene. V dropped 0 bases and J dropped 1 base, with 13 bases sitting between them. The CDR3 length is 16 residues. Germline CDR1 SGHDT, CDR2 YYEEEE. The CDR3 loop is CASSLVLLVANTEAFF. The CDR3 nucleotides are TGTGCCAGCAGCTTGGTTCTTCTGGTGGCGAACACTGAAGCTTTCTTT.

Note on this clonotype: A much larger clone differs from this one at a single base, so this may be a read error. V gene TRBV28 combines with J gene TRBJ1-1; possibly TRBD1 for D (6 bases). The CDR3 is 14 residues long. Germline lookup yields CDR1 MDHEN and CDR2 SYDVKM. The germline V and J ends were trimmed by 3 bases and 4 bases, with 12 bases remaining between them. For the CDR3, the DNA is TGTGCCAGCAGTTTCAGGGGCATCCTCACTGAAGCTTTCTTT. It codes for CASSFRGILTEAFF. Filled out from reference TRBV28 and TRBJ1-1, the complete variable domain reads DVKVTQSSRYLVKRTGEKVFLECVQDMDHENMFWYRQDPGLGLRLIYFSYDVKMKEKGDIPEGYSVSREKKERFSLILESASTNQTSMYLCASSFRGILTEAFFGQGTRLTVV.

This clonotype showed up just a few times. This chain uses TRBV7-8 with TRBJ2-5; TRBD2 agrees at 12 bases. J gave up 2 bases and V 3 bases, and 1 base lay outside the gene matches. There are 15 residues in the CDR3. In germline, CDR1 is SGHVS, CDR2 FQNEAQ. The CDR3 spells CASSFLAGGQETQYF. The CDR3 region has the DNA TGTGCCAGCAGCTTCCTAGCGGGGGGGCAAGAGACCCAGTACTTC. The variable domain in full, completed from reference TRBV7-8 and TRBJ2-5, reads GAGVSQSPRYKVAKRGQDVALRCDPISGHVSLFWYQQALGQGPEFLTYFQNEAQLDKSGLPSDRFFAERPEGSVSTLKIQRTQQEDSAVYLCASSFLAGGQETQYFGPGTRLLVL.

This chain connects TRBV20-1 to TRBJ2-7, with a possible D match to TRBD2 (5 bases). The V end lost 6 bases, the J end lost 0 bases, and 15 bases lay between the germline ends. The V gene's germline CDR1 is DFQATT and CDR2 SNEGSKA (reference sequence). The CDR3 spans 14 residues. CDR3 residues: CSAGSLFSSYEQYF. The CDR3 DNA reads as TGCAGTGCGGGGAGTCTTTTTTCCTCCTACGAGCAGTACTTC.

This clonotype occurred a few times. The CDR3 DNA sequence: TGTGCCAGCAGCCAAGATAGCCCAGGGGTTTTGGGCGATCAAGATACGCAGTATTTT. Translated, it gives CASSQDSPGVLGDQDTQYF. This chain joins TRBV3-1 and TRBJ2-3; D is perhaps TRBD1 (6 bases). V was clipped by 0 bases and J by 5 bases, with 24 bases between them. Germline CDR1 is LGHDT and CDR2 is YNNKEL (reference sequence). The CDR3 runs 19 residues.

This chain uses TRBV12-3 or TRBV12-4 with TRBJ2-5, with TRBD1 identical over 8 bases. Unmatched junction bases numbered 1, after V lost 3 bases and J lost 4 bases. There are 13 residues in the CDR3. The CDR3 DNA is TGTGCCAGCAGTTTTCAGGGGGCAGAGACCCAGTACTTC. This codes for CASSFQGAETQYF.

A few counts support this clonotype. Since a much larger clone is just one base distant, this may be a read error. No conserved phenylalanine or tryptophan is present at the end of the CDR3, so a read error is the likely explanation. The J gene is TRBJ1-4, the V gene TRBV7-2; 8 positions agree with TRBD1. Germline assignment: CDR1 SGHTA and CDR2 FQGNSA. Trimming cost V 5 bases and J 0 bases; bases outside gene matches: 5. CDR3 length: 16 residues. The CDR3: CASSRQGIATNEKLFS. CDR3 nucleotide sequence: TGTGCCAGCAGCCGACAGGGGATCGCAACTAATGAAAAACTGTTTTCT.

This clonotype showed up many times. This chain uses TRBV7-9 with TRBJ2-7; TRBD1 matches at 8 bases. The CDR3 consists of 15 residues. Germline V lookup: CDR1 SEHNR, CDR2 FQNEAQ (reference sequence). V gave up 5 bases and J gave up 0 bases; unmatched junction bases: 6. Here the CDR3 reads CASSPGQADSYEQYF. In DNA, the CDR3 is TGTGCCAGCAGCCCGGGACAGGCCGACTCCTACGAGCAGTACTTC.

The rearrangement joins TRBV7-2 to TRBJ1-5; D might be TRBD1 (5 bases). The V end was cut by 2 bases, the J end by 3 bases, with 20 bases between. Germline V lookup: CDR1 SGHTA, CDR2 FQGNSA. CDR3 size: 18 residues. Written as DNA, the CDR3 is TGTGCCAGCAGCTTAATTGGGGGGGGTGATTGGGTCAATCAGCCCCAGCATTTT. Its translation is CASSLIGGGDWVNQPQHF.